A selection of T cell receptor beta chains follows, all from one sample in a study of blood T cell repertoires in COVID-19. The data were produced by immunoSEQ multiplex PCR, yet TCRdb's version contains in-frame clones alone and is incomplete. The repertoire holds roughly 270,000 clones, with approximately 82% as singletons. Sequenced sample: PBMCs or T cells enriched from blood (not recorded which). These receptors all stem from a man aged 40-49 years who had been exposed to COVID-19. Each CDR3 is given without its conserved first and last residue. The size field is filled for only some rows; it gives once, few, many or a size class.

>once|TRBV6-5|TRBJ2-7
ASMRQGVAYEQY
>once|TRBV19|TRBJ1-5
ASSPPPRYQPQH
>once|TRBV7-9|TRBJ2-5
ASSSTPGGMVRETQY
>-|TRBV10-1|TRBJ2-1
ASITSGTYNEQF
>-|TRBV7-9|TRBJ1-1
ASTGERDTEAF
>-|TRBV7-9|TRBJ2-1
ASSPRQGARYNEQF
>-|TRBV30|TRBJ1-3
AWSPIINTIY
>-|TRBV6-5|TRBJ2-7
ASSYVGLAREQY
>once|TRBV5-1|TRBJ1-1
ASSLRGGVSTEAF
>-|TRBV7-9|TRBJ1-4
ASSWRGNEKLF
>-|TRBV6-5|TRBJ2-7
ASRNEAAAVEQY
>-|TRBV2|TRBJ2-7
ASRGSEFGEQY
>-|TRBV27|TRBJ2-3
ASSGRGWTDTQY
>-|TRBV7-9|TRBJ1-1
ASRLGPSQEGSF
>once|TRBV5-1|TRBJ1-4
ASSREIGEKLF
>-|TRBV11-2|TRBJ1-6
ASSLDTPPGTATNSPLH
>-|TRBV28|TRBJ1-3
ASSLRDRGNTIY
>-|TRBV2|TRBJ1-5
ASSPDRDQPQH
>once|TRBV7-2|TRBJ2-7
ASSLVGLAGSEQY
>once|TRBV7-8|TRBJ2-7
ASSLVGQGPFPYEQY
>once|TRBV20-1|TRBJ2-1
SASSGRDNEQF
>-|TRBV6-5|TRBJ1-2
ASSSLDRGGGYT
>-|TRBV5-1|TRBJ1-5
ASSLEGVGSNQPQH
>-|TRBV2|TRBJ2-1
ASTQVVTGEQF
>-|TRBV6-5|TRBJ1-5
ASRRVNNQPQH
>-|TRBV2|TRBJ1-5
ASTNSNNQPQH
>-|TRBV12-5|TRBJ1-1
ASGTGGNVGTEAF
>few|TRBV15|TRBJ2-7
ATSRDMSSVAYEQY
>-|TRBV12-3/TRBV12-4|TRBJ2-4
ASSSLAKNIQY
>few|TRBV19|TRBJ2-7
ASRDRGDDEQY
>-|TRBV13|TRBJ2-2
ASSSRTSGSPAGELF
>-|TRBV9|TRBJ2-3
ASSGTDWTSGTQY
>once|TRBV19|TRBJ2-1
ASSILGAGGNEQF
>-|TRBV9|TRBJ2-1
ASSVVGGRNEQF
>-|TRBV25-1|TRBJ1-1
ASSEFRGRAF
>-|TRBV4-1|TRBJ1-2
ASSQDMSGYGYT
>-|TRBV28|TRBJ2-7
AEDWNEQY
>-|TRBV10-3|TRBJ2-2
AISPGAGGAFPELF
>-|TRBV19|TRBJ1-1
ASSGTARGAF
>-|TRBV15|TRBJ2-7
ATSSHSILGLASRGPEQY
>-|TRBV6-5|TRBJ1-4
ASRIGRENEKLF
>-|TRBV11-3|TRBJ2-7
ASSESGSYEQY
>few|TRBV7-2|TRBJ2-5
ASSARQKETQY
>few|TRBV3-1/TRBV3-2|TRBJ1-2
ASSPWITGLNYGYT
>-|TRBV7-9|TRBJ2-7
ASSLTGDGTSEQY
>-|TRBV5-4|TRBJ1-2
ASSPDRPPYGYT
>-|TRBV3-1/TRBV3-2|TRBJ2-2
ASSHGGRVGTGELF
>-|TRBV21-1|TRBJ2-3
ASTNKGGETQYSGEGTQY
>-|TRBV2|TRBJ2-2
ASSEDFSWNTGELF